These 28 T cell receptor beta chains came from one sample sequenced in a study of vaccination effects on CD4 cells after COVID-19 (dated by TCRdb to about 2022). Their recognized antigens are unknown. Receptor amplification or capture employed the immunoSEQ multiplex PCR assay. Not all clones reach the TCRdb copy of this immuneACCESS table, which keeps in-frame sequences only. Checked studies attribute under half of the gap to unresolved V genes and leave the rest unexplained. For this sample there are 35,000 to 55,000 clones; around 75% appear just once. The ten largest clones represent approximately 28% of the sample. In the ViraFEST assay, PBMC were stimulated with viral peptide pools, and TCR sequencing was then used to find antigen-specific CD4+ T cell clonotypes based on their expansion. After more than nine days of culture, CD4+ T cells were isolated with the EasySep CD4+ T cell isolation kit. PCR-confirmed SARS-CoV-2 infection had occurred in convalescent patients between March and December 2020, before the Alpha, Beta and Delta variants emerged in the United States.

The sample here was CD4+ T cells from PBMCs cultured with a peptide pool, taken before COVID-19 vaccination. The receptors stem from a human donor who had a prior SARS-CoV-2 infection.

This chain links TRBV10-3 with TRBJ2-3; the D is unclear. CDR3 length: 15 amino acids. The V end lost 5 bases, the J end lost 0 bases, and 12 bases lay between the germline ends. Germline V gene sequence: CDR1 ENHRY, CDR2 SYGVKD. The CDR3 DNA follows: TGTGCCATCAGTCGACACGAACCTAGCACAGATACGCAGTATTTT. It encodes CAISRHEPSTDTQYF.

The genes are TRBV6-1 and TRBJ1-1; 12 bases map to TRBD1. CDR1 is MNHNS, CDR2 SASEGT, per germline. The CDR3 sequence is 15 residues long. The trim removed 2 bases at V and 11 bases at J, leaving 9 bases unmatched. The CDR3 region has the DNA TGTGCCAGCAGTGAACCCGGGACAGGGGGCTATGAGGCTTTCTTT. Translation: CASSEPGTGGYEAFF.

This chain connects TRBV5-4 to TRBJ2-1; D gene ambiguous. V lost 3 bases and J 4 bases, leaving 5 bases between the germline ends. CDR3 length: 12 residues. Germline lookup yields CDR1 SGHNT and CDR2 YYREEE (reference sequence). This CDR3 reads CASSYGYNEQFF. For the CDR3, the DNA is TGTGCCAGCAGCTATGGATACAATGAGCAGTTCTTC.

Only a few counts were recorded for this clone. The rearrangement joins TRBV27 to TRBJ1-6; possible D gene TRBD1, 6 bases. Germline V gene sequence: CDR1 MNHEY, CDR2 SMNVEV (reference sequence). The CDR3 loop spans 14 amino acids. Trimming shortened V by 9 bases and J by 7 bases, and 16 bases separated the two germline ends. CDR3 DNA sequence: TGTGCCAGTGGTGGCAGGGGAGGAAATTCACCCCTCCACTTT. Its translation: CASGGRGGNSPLHF.

V usage is TRBV24-1 and J usage is TRBJ2-1, with 9 bases that match TRBD2. This CDR3 spans 16 amino acids. Germline V gene data show CDR1 as KGHDR and CDR2 as SFDVKD. Unmatched junction bases numbered 4, after V lost 3 bases and J lost 2 bases. In DNA, the CDR3 is TGTGCCACCAGTGATCCTAGCGGGACAACCTACAATGAGCAGTTCTTC. Amino acid sequence: CATSDPSGTTYNEQFF.

This chain connects TRBV30 to TRBJ2-5; D uncertain. Germline CDR1 reads GTSNPN; CDR2 reads SVGIG (reference sequence). CDR3 length equals 11 residues. The V end was cut by 2 bases, the J end by 5 bases, with 6 bases between. The CDR3 DNA is TGTGCCTGGAGTCTCGGGGAGACCCAGTACTTC. Its protein product is CAWSLGETQYF.

The chain couples TRBV5-1 to TRBJ1-2; D unclear. The V gene's germline CDR1 is SGHRS and CDR2 YFSETQ. The CDR3 is made up of 12 amino acids. The V end was cut by 4 bases, the J end by 2 bases, with 6 bases between. The CDR3 DNA follows: TGCGCCAGCAGCCCCGACAACTATGGCTACACCTTC. It encodes CASSPDNYGYTF. Filled out from reference TRBV5-1 and TRBJ1-2, the complete variable domain reads KAGVTQTPRYLIKTRGQQVTLSCSPISGHRSVSWYQQTPGQGLQFLFEYFSETQRNKGNFPGRFSGRQFSNSRSEMNVSTLELGDSALYLCASSPDNYGYTFGSGTRLTVV.

The chain joins TRBV15 to TRBJ1-2; no definite D call. The CDR3 has 13 residues. Germline lookup yields CDR1 LNHNV and CDR2 YYDKDF (reference sequence). With 1 base removed from V and 5 bases from J, the gap between germline ends came to 8 bases. The chain's CDR3 is CATSRARTYGYTF. The DNA for the CDR3 is TGTGCCACCAGCAGAGCTCGGACTTATGGCTACACCTTC.

This chain links TRBV4-1 with TRBJ1-1; D uncertain. The CDR3 has 12 residues. The ends were cut back, 2 bases at V and 5 bases at J, with 6 bases in the middle. In germline, CDR1 is MGHRA, CDR2 YSYEKL. This CDR3 reads CASSQPYTEAFF. CDR3 nucleotides: TGCGCCAGCAGCCAACCCTATACTGAAGCTTTCTTT.

The chain is built from TRBV29-1 and TRBJ1-2, with D possibly being TRBD1 (5 bases). This CDR3 has 13 residues. Germline CDR1 and CDR2: SQVTM and ANQGSEA. V lost 6 bases, J lost 7 bases, and 18 bases lay in between. CDR3 protein: CSVSGTGVSGYTF. The CDR3, as DNA: TGCAGCGTATCCGGGACCGGGGTTTCTGGCTACACCTTC. The full variable domain, its missing parts supplied by reference TRBV29-1 and TRBJ1-2, is SAVISQKPSRDICQRGTSLTIQCQVDSQVTMMFWYRQQPGQSLTLIATANQGSEATYESGFVIDKFPISRPNLTFSTLTVSNMSPEDSSIYLCSVSGTGVSGYTFGSGTRLTVV.

The J gene is TRBJ1-3, the V gene TRBV7-8; 9 nucleotides align to TRBD1. V lost 4 bases to trimming and J lost 2 bases; unmatched junction nucleotides: 3. The CDR3 sequence is 15 residues long. From germline, CDR1 is SGHVS and CDR2 FQNEAQ. The CDR3 sequence is CASSSGTGTGNTIYF. CDR3 in DNA: TGTGCCAGCAGCTCAGGGACAGGGACTGGAAACACCATATATTTT.

This clone has just one count. DNA of the CDR3: TGCGCCAGCAGCCAAGACATTGTGGGGGGAGGGGGCGCCGGAATCTTCTTT. Translating it yields CASSQDIVGGGGAGIFF. The chain is built from TRBV4-3 and TRBJ1-1; 7 positions agree with TRBD1. CDR1 is LGHNA and CDR2 is YSLEER in the germline V gene. This CDR3 contains 17 residues. V shed 0 bases, J shed 14 bases, and the junction held 21 bases outside the gene matches.

The rearrangement joins TRBV9 to TRBJ1-1; tentative D call: TRBD1 (5 bases). The CDR3 is 14 residues long. Germline V CDR1 and CDR2: SGDLS, YYNGEE. V lost 1 base, J lost 4 bases, and 11 bases lay in between. CDR3 sequence: CASSVTQGGTEAFF. The CDR3 bases are TGTGCCAGCAGCGTAACCCAGGGAGGCACTGAAGCTTTCTTT.

The chain employs TRBV29-1 and TRBJ2-3, with TRBD1 matching over 10 bases. The CDR3 has 15 amino acids. Germline V CDR1 and CDR2: SQVTM, ANQGSEA. V lost 6 bases and J lost 5; bases outside the gene matches: 11. The CDR3 DNA follows: TGCAGCGTCCGGCGCGGGACAGGGGTTGGAGATACGCAGTATTTT. It codes for CSVRRGTGVGDTQYF.

The chain has TRBV28 and TRBJ2-5; 11 positions agree with TRBD2. Unmatched junction bases numbered 5, after V lost 3 bases and J lost 5 bases. The CDR3 runs 15 residues. CDR1 MDHEN and CDR2 SYDVKM come from the germline V gene. CDR3 nucleotides: TGTGCCAGCAGTTTGGGTGGACTAGCGGGTGAGACCCAGTACTTC. Encoded protein: CASSLGGLAGETQYF.

This chain connects TRBV28 to TRBJ1-2; D gene uncertain. Trimming stripped 1 base from V and 4 bases from J, with 10 bases between. Looked up from germline, CDR1 is MDHEN and CDR2 is SYDVKM. This CDR3 has 14 residues. CDR3 nucleotide sequence: TGTGCCAGCAGTTTATCCCCAGGCCCCTATGGCTACACCTTC. Its translation is CASSLSPGPYGYTF.

The V gene is TRBV14, the J gene TRBJ1-2, with D uncertain. In germline, CDR1 is SGHDN, CDR2 FVKESK. Trimming took off 4 bases at V and 7 bases at J, with 16 bases between the two ends. The CDR3 consists of 14 residues. The CDR3: CASSRQVGEGGYTF. The DNA of the CDR3 is TGTGCCAGCAGCCGGCAAGTGGGTGAGGGTGGCTACACCTTC.

J is TRBJ2-3 and V is TRBV2; D call uncertain. The CDR3 loop spans 13 amino acids. Trimming removed 6 bases at V and 10 bases at J, with 17 bases between. CDR1 is SNHLY and CDR2 is FYNNEI in the germline V gene. The CDR3 is CASSRTVLDPQYF. CDR3 coding DNA: TGTGCCAGCAGCAGGACGGTGCTTGATCCGCAGTATTTT.

This clone was found a few times. The chain recombines TRBV19 with TRBJ2-7; 12 positions match TRBD1. In germline, CDR1 is LNHDA, CDR2 SQIVND (reference sequence). The CDR3 is made up of 15 amino acids. V shed 4 bases and J 7 bases; nucleotides not matched to a gene: 8. The DNA for the CDR3 is TGTGCCAGTAGTACCCGGGGACAGGGGGCGTGGGAGCAGTACTTC. Translating gives CASSTRGQGAWEQYF. Full variable domain (rest looked up from reference TRBV19 and TRBJ2-7): DGGITQSPKYLFRKEGQNVTLSCEQNLNHDAMYWYRQDPGQGLRLIYYSQIVNDFQKGDIAEGYSVSREKKESFPLTVTSAQKNPTAFYLCASSTRGQGAWEQYFGPGTRLTVT.

This clone was picked up a small number of times. The genes are TRBV5-1 and TRBJ2-2, with 11 bases aligning to TRBD1. In germline, CDR1 is SGHRS, CDR2 YFSETQ. Trimming cost V 0 bases and J 5 bases; bases outside gene matches: 6. The CDR3 runs 17 residues. The CDR3 region is CASSLVDRGRQTGELFF. CDR3 DNA sequence: TGCGCCAGCAGCTTGGTGGACAGGGGGCGACAAACCGGGGAGCTGTTTTTT.

V and J are TRBV30 and TRBJ2-3, with D perhaps TRBD2 (5 bases). CDR3 length: 14 residues. CDR1 is GTSNPN and CDR2 is SVGIG in the germline V gene (reference sequence). V shed 1 base and J shed 8 bases, with 16 bases lying between them. This CDR3 is CAWSATNWAGTQYF. The CDR3, as DNA: TGTGCCTGGAGTGCCACCAATTGGGCGGGTACGCAGTATTTT.

CDR3 region: CASSPLTGTDQPQHF. CDR3 sequence (DNA): TGTGCCAGCAGTCCCCTCACAGGGACCGATCAGCCCCAGCATTTT. The rearrangement links TRBV27 to TRBJ1-5, with TRBD1 as a possible D gene (6 bases). The germline V and J ends were trimmed by 5 bases and 5 bases, with 16 bases remaining between them. CDR3 length: 15 residues. Per germline, CDR1 MNHEY and CDR2 SMNVEV (reference sequence).

Here the CDR3 DNA reads TGTGCCAGCTCACGGGACATCCGTGGCGAGACCCAGTACTTC. Residues: CASSRDIRGETQYF. The chain is built from TRBV18 and TRBJ2-5, with D tentatively TRBD1 (6 bases). This CDR3 comprises 14 residues. V shed 4 bases and J shed 5 bases, with 14 bases lying between them. The germline V gene encodes CDR1 KGHSH and CDR2 LQKENI.

The rearrangement links TRBV11-3 to TRBJ1-1; TRBD1 might be the D (5 bases). The ends were cut back, 6 bases at V and 0 bases at J, with 5 bases in the middle. Looked up from germline, CDR1 is SGHNT and CDR2 is YENEEA. The CDR3 runs 12 residues. The CDR3: CASRGVNTEAFF. The CDR3 DNA is TGTGCCAGCAGAGGGGTGAACACTGAAGCTTTCTTT.

J is TRBJ2-1 and V is TRBV5-1; weak D call: TRBD2 (5 bases). From germline, CDR1 is SGHRS and CDR2 YFSETQ. V dropped 4 bases and J dropped 8 bases, with 19 bases sitting between them. This CDR3 spans 15 amino acids. DNA of the CDR3: TGCGCCAGCAGCAGTGTCCAGCGAGGGTCTCATGAGCAGTTCTTC. This encodes CASSSVQRGSHEQFF.

The chain's CDR3 is CASSEALRDNEQFF. In DNA, the CDR3 is TGTGCCAGCAGTGAAGCGCTTCGTGACAATGAGCAGTTCTTC. The chain combines TRBV2 with TRBJ2-1; D call uncertain. CDR1 is SNHLY, CDR2 FYNNEI, per germline. V was clipped by 0 bases and J by 5 bases, with 8 bases between them. The CDR3 has 14 residues.

The chain is built from TRBV6-2 or TRBV6-3 and TRBJ2-7, with D maybe TRBD1 (6 bases). The CDR3 totals 16 residues. CDR1 is MNHEY, CDR2 SVGEGT, per germline. Trimming removed 5 bases at V and 5 bases at J, with 22 bases between. The CDR3 loop reads CASSPPHRDIRHEQYF. The CDR3 DNA follows: TGTGCCAGCAGTCCCCCCCACCGGGACATCCGCCACGAGCAGTACTTC.

This clone appeared a few times. The chain joins TRBV5-1 to TRBJ1-1; no definite D call. Germline values: CDR1 SGHRS, CDR2 YFSETQ. Trimming left V 3 bases short and J 8 bases short, with 17 bases between. CDR3 length: 14 amino acids. CDR3 residues: CASSSRSSPTEAFF. For the CDR3, the DNA is TGCGCCAGCAGCTCTAGAAGCAGCCCGACGGAAGCTTTCTTT.